This section outlines one T cell receptor (beta chain) sequence together with its context. In this sample, this clone turned up a few times. This clone's antigen is unknown. No per-base quality is available; no much larger clone lies one base away. The library came from the immunoSEQ multiplex PCR assay. A mixture of 60 forward primers for TCR Vbeta segments and 13 reverse primers for TCR Jbeta segments was used in the multiplex PCR. A multiplex PCR assay on genomic DNA amplified the CDR3 region of rearranged TCR beta genes. On the Illumina HiSeq System, the amplified TCR beta libraries were sequenced as 87-base-pair reads. From the authors' description of their analysis: In a later analysis, roughly 80 million unique TCR beta chains were counted across the roughly 670 repertoires, and roughly 11 million of these chains were shared by at least two donors. A nearest-neighbor algorithm error-corrected the raw reads and collapsed the reads into unique sequences, merging closely related sequences to remove PCR and sequencing errors. To assign V, D and J gene segments, CDR3 sequences were aligned to IMGT reference sequences. Each retained sequence needed at least a six-nucleotide match to both a V gene segment and a J gene segment. Rearrangements were called productive when the CDR3 lacked stop codons and stayed in frame with V and J; all others were non-productive. Following IMGT convention, CDR3 was defined as the stretch from the second conserved V-encoded cysteine up to the conserved J-encoded phenylalanine. The earlier analysis of some 600 of the donors excluded sequences that lacked an unambiguous match to a single V gene segment. An earlier analysis of several hundred of the donors called V segments functional above 56.7% productive rearrangements and segregating when the between-donor standard deviation exceeded 5%. A statistical classification framework was developed to diagnose cytomegalovirus status using the catalog of TCR beta chain sequences. A later analysis assigned V and J genes by comparing TCR nucleotide sequences with IMGT/GENE-DB human TR gene sequences. The TCRdist pipeline was used in a later analysis to assign CDR3 sequences and most-parsimonious VDJ recombination scenarios. In a later analysis, each TCR beta chain was defined by its CDR3 amino acid sequence together with its V-gene family, and reads lacking a unique V-gene family were excluded. A later analysis removed 500 to 650 highly shared, low-generation-probability nucleotide sequences to deal with suspected cross-contamination and a sequencing artifact. In a later analysis, a clonal expansion index for each public chain was calculated from normalized within-repertoire ranks of inferred template counts. Generation probabilities in a later analysis came from a VDJ recombination model fitted to out-of-frame rearrangements, and those results were checked against IGoR. A later analysis scored TCR-TCR, TCR-HLA and TCR-CMV co-occurrence with hypergeometric tests, applying a repertoire-size bias correction to TCR pairs. To estimate false discovery rates, a later analysis permuted the HLA or CMV assignments 20 times. In a later analysis, co-occurring TCRs were grouped using DBSCAN, with TCRdist sequence similarity added in when clustering inside HLA-allele-positive subsets. Repertoires with fewer than 30,000 or more than 120,000 public chains, plus five repertoires with anomalous nucleotide sharing, were excluded from co-occurrence clustering. TCRdb retrieved this table from immuneACCESS and kept in-frame rearrangements only. Not all clones are present; in checked studies, unresolved V genes account for under half, and no reason is known for the remainder. That table supplies the V and J calls and clone size; D and trimming were determined from the DNA. In all, the sample holds roughly 130,000 clones, and about 66% of those were seen once. The ten largest make up approximately 1.7% of the sample.

The sample comes from a study of cytomegalovirus exposure and HLA in healthy donors (dated by TCRdb to about 2017). Regarding the research as a whole: According to an earlier analysis of a few hundred of the donors, about 179 million T cells yielded some 120 million unique TCR beta sequences and 276 Gb of sequence data. The T cell repertoires of around 670 subjects were profiled by immunosequencing and related to cytomegalovirus serostatus. Of the 300 to 500 genotyped donors, less than 85% were placed in the genetic ancestry cluster associated with self-reported Caucasian donors. All discovery cohort repertoires had been generated on a single sequencing platform. The later analysis used no new phenotypic data to find candidate immune exposures, relying instead on TCR beta sequences and their occurrence across donors. A later genetic analysis used genome-wide SNP genotypes for about three fifths of the roughly 700 donors, treating that subset as a discovery cohort. Donor age, sex, ethnicity and CMV serostatus were compiled together with the repertoire data. Both class I and class II loci were covered by HLA typing, at four-digit resolution. Typing coverage varied by locus: roughly 629-630 donors for A, B, C, DRB1 and DQB1; more than 500 for DQA1; approximately 610 for DPA1; approximately 490 for DPB1. A handful of DR-DQ haplotypes were handled as single units for association and clustering because linkage in the cohort was strong. An early release covering roughly 600 HLA-typed donors comprised about 300 gigabases of sequencing data and tens of millions of unique TCR sequences. Among some 400 genotyped donors of the cohort, an average of 235,054 unique TCR beta nucleotide sequences were sequenced per donor, roughly a sixth of them non-productive. The study combined high-throughput TCR immunosequencing, statistical association of individual TCRs with disease status, and machine learning to predict cytomegalovirus infection status. An earlier analysis of a few hundred of the donors applied high-throughput TCR beta sequencing to assess whether each TCR beta V gene segment acted as functional or pseudogenic. Besides the first cohort of around 670 subjects, a separate validation cohort made up of roughly 120 different subjects was used. To study patterns of TCR occurrence, a later analysis re-analyzed previously published TCR beta repertoires from around 660 donors and added high-resolution HLA genotyping. The aim of the study was to test whether cataloging public T cell receptors could identify signatures of past pathogen exposure.

Relative to germline, V is 4 bases shorter and J is 0 bases shorter, with 3 bases between their ends. The cysteine opens and the phenylalanine closes a CDR3 of 12 amino acids. Of the read, only the CDR3 DNA is kept; its 36 bases are in frame from base 1. From the germline V gene, CDR1 is KGHSY and CDR2 is FQNENV. On the study overall, not on this receptor specifically: In the study, some 160 TCR beta chains were listed as associated with cytomegalovirus. HLA typing was unavailable for some donors at each locus, so association tests used only the typed subset. Compared with the approximately 670-donor mean, donors in an Asian-associated ancestry cluster had fewer N-insertions in productive TCRs, according to a later genetic analysis. Because the 87-base-pair reads could not distinguish some IMGT-functional V segments, including TRBV6-2 and TRBV6-3, those segments were excluded. In vitro tests confirmed that a few of the cytomegalovirus-associated TCR beta chains recognize cytomegalovirus antigens. In a later analysis, HLA-associated TCR beta chains were found to be more clonally expanded and to have lower generation probabilities than equally common non-associated chains. According to a later analysis, most CMV-associated TCR beta chains appeared to be HLA-restricted, and the HLA associations seemed to be driven largely by CMV exposure. Only TCR beta chains were sequenced in this cohort, and the absence of alpha or paired-chain data limited detectable features. Across donors, most TCR sequences were observed very rarely, whereas some public TCRs were present in many individuals. Presence/absence analyses assumed roughly uniform sequencing depth across donors, an assumption that may not hold. According to the authors, the approach could potentially be generalized to other disease states and immunological phenotypes. A further reported finding was that TCR beta sequences accurately predicted the HLA-A and HLA-B alleles for most subjects in the first cohort. The classifier was reported to diagnose cytomegalovirus status with high specificity and sensitivity in both the original and validation cohorts. Specific HLA alleles were associated with 15,000 to 20,000 TCR beta sequences at a false discovery rate of 0.05 in a later analysis. A later analysis found that TCR association rates varied across HLA loci, with DRB1 alleles showing the most associated TCRs and HLA-C alleles the fewest. Assigning TCR associations to individual alleles was difficult when HLA alleles, especially DR and DQ, strongly co-occurred. A later analysis reported that several top co-occurrence clusters appeared linked to parvovirus B19, influenza, CMV and Epstein-Barr virus. Correlated functional status among segregating V segments might reflect linkage disequilibrium, but an unknown experimental factor could not be ruled out. A cluster of highly shared sequence variants was judged likely to be a technical artifact of the sequencing pipeline. The only immune exposure information available for the cohort was CMV serostatus. In an earlier analysis of about 540 of the donors, most TCR beta V segments were observed in productive rearrangements about 87% or about 30% of the time, broadly matching IMGT annotations. Because counts were too low, 15 to 20 rarely observed V segments, including chromosome 9 orphons, were excluded from the earlier analysis of a few hundred of the donors. In a later genetic analysis, a missense DCLRE1C variant was associated with V-gene and J-gene trimming of TCR beta chains, and the association was replicated in an independent cohort.

The cohort comprised hundreds of healthy bone marrow donors. At the time of sampling, every cohort member was nominally healthy, though immune exposures that went unrecorded were likely present. The donor tested CMV seronegative, placing the donor among the 352 seronegative members of the cohort. Each donor provided a peripheral blood sample, and peripheral blood mononuclear cells were used for TCR beta sequencing. The Qiagen DNeasy Blood Extraction Kit was used to extract genomic DNA from the blood cell samples. Sequenced input: PBMCs. Rearrangement joined TRBV16 to TRBJ1-1; the D gene assignment is ambiguous. The sequence came from a male donor in good health and CMV-seronegative. The CDR3: CASSPLNTEAFF. The base sequence is TGTGCCAGCAGCCCCTTGAACACTGAAGCTTTCTTT.